This T cell receptor beta chain was found in a study of shared clonotypes between healthy human individuals. Study-level information: Aged between 18 and 49, the donors were two women and three men. Points from the study as a whole: Relative to their counterparts shared across all four donors, non-shared clonotypes exhibited diminished generation probabilities. Genetic and exposure-history diversity was limited by the small donor number. Larger estimated richness was generally recorded for naive subsets relative to memory subsets.

Germline V gene data show CDR1 as SGHTA and CDR2 as FQGNSA. CDR3 length: 16 residues. V shed 2 bases and J shed 3 bases, with 15 bases lying between them. Concerning this clone: Antigen unknown.

Data came from immunoSEQ multiplex PCR; TCRdb stores just in-frame clones and leaves some out. The data hold some 1,600,000 clones, with approximately 98% observed a single time. J is TRBJ2-3 and V is TRBV7-2, with D possibly called TRBD1 or TRBD2 (5 bases each). The sample consisted of naive CD4+ T cells sorted from blood. Specified subset: CD45RA+ positively selected. The clonotype comes from a young man in good health. CDR3 sequence (DNA): TGTGCCAGCAGCTTAAGGGACGCCGCCGGGACAGATACGCAGTATTTT. Translating it yields CASSLRDAAGTDTQYF.